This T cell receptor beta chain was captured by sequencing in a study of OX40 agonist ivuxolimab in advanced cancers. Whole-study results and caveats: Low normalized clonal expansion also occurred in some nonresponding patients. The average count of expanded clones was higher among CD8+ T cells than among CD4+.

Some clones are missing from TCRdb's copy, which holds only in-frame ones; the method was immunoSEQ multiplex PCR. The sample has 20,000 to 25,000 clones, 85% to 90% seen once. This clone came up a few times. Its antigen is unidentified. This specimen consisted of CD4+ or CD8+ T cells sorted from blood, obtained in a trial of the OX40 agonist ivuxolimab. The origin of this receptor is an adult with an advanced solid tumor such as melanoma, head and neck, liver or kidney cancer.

The CDR3: CASSWTNTEAFF. The CDR3 nucleotides read TGTGCCAGCAGCTGGACCAACACTGAAGCTTTCTTT. This chain uses TRBV2 with TRBJ1-1; D is unresolved. With 6 bases removed from V and 2 bases from J, the gap between germline ends came to 7 bases. The CDR3 has 12 amino acids. The germline V gene encodes CDR1 SNHLY and CDR2 FYNNEI.